This entry is about one TCR beta chain. Its antigen is not known. Other DNA sequences in the sample encode the same CDR3. The sample comes from a study of shared clonotypes between healthy human individuals. Study-level points and caveats: Incomplete sequencing of sorted subsets was indicated by rarefaction despite large depth. Only blood underwent sampling, and tissue repertoires likely differ.

The authors split each subset's genomic DNA evenly across several immunoSEQ plates. Using immunoSEQ multiplex PCR, the repertoire was profiled, and TCRdb retains in-frame clones only, with some absent. The table includes around 1.9 million clones, 90% to 95% detected once. Naive-designated CD8 cells lacked CD45RO, were positively enriched for CCR7, and omitted terminally differentiated effector memory CD45RA+ cells. CDR3 length: 13 residues. The V gene lost 0 bases and the J gene lost 4 bases, with 7 bases spanning the gap. Germline values: CDR1 SGHTA, CDR2 FQGTGA. The chain joins TRBV7-3 to TRBJ2-7; tentative D call: TRBD2 (5 bases). Sequenced sample: naive CD8+ T cells from PBMCs. This clonotype was sampled from a young man in good health. Some clones in this sample may be carry-over from other donors' samples. The CDR3 nucleotides read TGTGCCAGCAGCTTAACGGGCGGGTACGAGCAGTACTTC. This codes for CASSLTGGYEQYF.